This T cell receptor beta chain was sequenced in a study of T cells in Graves' hyperthyroidism and ophthalmopathy. TCR beta CDR3 regions were amplified from RNA. An initial round of RT-PCR targeting the TCR CDR3 relied on the HTBI primer set. Each CDR3 protein is one row after TCRdb ran MiXCR on the multiplex PCR reads. This sample carries around 440,000 distinct CDR3 sequences, about 15% of them seen once, and the ten largest clones take roughly an eighth. Diagnostic assessment was based on clinical symptoms, serum thyroxine and TRAb, thyroid ultrasound and orbital computed tomography. The J segment lost 3 bases and the V segment lost 5 bases, leaving 5 bases of the junction unmatched. The germline V gene has CDR1 LGHNA and CDR2 YSLEER. This CDR3 has 16 residues. This clonotype was seen ten or more times.

The material sequenced was blood. This clonotype originated in a woman under 30 with Graves' hyperthyroidism. The chain employs TRBV4-3 and TRBJ2-7, with 15 positions matching TRBD2. Written as DNA, the CDR3 is TGCGCCAGCAGCGTCGGACTAGCGGGAGGGTTCTACGAGCAGTACTTC. Its protein product is CASSVGLAGGFYEQYF.